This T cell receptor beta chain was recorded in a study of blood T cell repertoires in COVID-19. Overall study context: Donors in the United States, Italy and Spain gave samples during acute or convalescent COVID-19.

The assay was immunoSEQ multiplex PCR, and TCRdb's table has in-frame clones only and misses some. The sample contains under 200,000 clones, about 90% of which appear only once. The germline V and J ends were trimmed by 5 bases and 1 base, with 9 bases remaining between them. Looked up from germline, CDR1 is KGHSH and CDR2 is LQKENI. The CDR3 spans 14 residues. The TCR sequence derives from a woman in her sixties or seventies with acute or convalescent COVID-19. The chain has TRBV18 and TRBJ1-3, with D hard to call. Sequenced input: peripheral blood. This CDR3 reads CASSETPSGNTIYF. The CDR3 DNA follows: TGTGCCAGCTCAGAAACACCGTCTGGAAACACCATATATTTT. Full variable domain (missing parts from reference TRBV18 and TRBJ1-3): NAGVMQNPRHLVRRRGQEARLRCSPMKGHSHVYWYRQLPEEGLKFMVYLQKENIIDESGMPKERFSAEFPKEGPSILRIQQVVRGDSAAYFCASSETPSGNTIYFGEGSWLTVV.